The subject of this entry is one T cell receptor beta chain. TCRdb reprocessed the PCR reads with MiXCR, giving one entry per CDR3 protein. This sample has some 580,000 distinct CDR3 sequences; roughly 23% occur once, and the top ten carry 0.75% to 0.8%. This entry comes from a study of molecular identifiers for immune sequencing clone quantification. CDR3 size: 15 residues. J gave up 7 bases and V 0 bases, and 6 bases lay outside the gene matches. Germline CDR1 GTSNPN, CDR2 SVGIG (reference sequence). V gene TRBV30 combines with J gene TRBJ2-1; 10 bases are a match to TRBD2. Specimen: naive CD8+ T cells from blood, with Jurkat cell RNA spiked in. The subset denotes: FACS-sorted CD8+CD4-CCR7+CD45RA+ naive T cells. The sequence was obtained from a human donor in good health. Some libraries in this study had Jurkat cell RNA spiked in. The CDR3, as DNA: TGTGCCTGGAGTGTTTCAGCGGGGGGGCGAAATGAGCAGTTCTTC. It translates to CAWSVSAGGRNEQFF.